This is a list of T cell receptor beta chains from one sample in a study of STAT3 mutations in large granular lymphocyte leukemia. TCRdb's copy holds only in-frame clones and misses some; the assay was immunoSEQ multiplex PCR. Among 8,000 to 13,000 clones, 70% to 90% were seen once, and the ten largest hold 25% to 35%. Input material: peripheral blood mononuclear cells. Receptor source: a man in his 60s with T-cell large granular lymphocyte leukemia. Some clones in this sample may be carry-over from other donors' samples. The CDR3 runs from the conserved cysteine through the conserved F or W. A D gene is named only where the DNA matches it firmly. Clone size is not always given. Where it is, it says once, few, many or a class for expanded clones.

V gene	clone size	D gene	J gene	CDR3 protein	CDR3 DNA
TRBV19	.	TRBD1	TRBJ1-6	CASSPGQGYNSPLHF	TGTGCCAGTAGTCCCGGACAGGGCTATAATTCACCCCTCCACTTT
TRBV27	.	.	TRBJ1-4	CASSLRGATNEKLFF	TGTGCCAGCAGCCTTAGGGGAGCAACTAATGAAAAACTGTTTTTT
TRBV7-8	.	.	TRBJ2-3	CAWGAGRTDTQYF	TGTGCCTGGGGTGCGGGCAGAACAGATACGCAGTATTTT
TRBV21-1	.	.	TRBJ1-5	CASSKGEQGYSNQPQHF	TGTGCCAGCAGCAAAGGAGAACAGGGCTATAGCAATCAGCCCCAGCATTTT
TRBV13	few	TRBD2	TRBJ2-5	CASSLRTSGRETQYF	TGTGCCAGCAGCCTTCGCACTAGCGGGAGAGAGACCCAGTACTTC
TRBV9	once	TRBD1	TRBJ1-6	CASSVGQGDSPLHF	TGTGCCAGCAGCGTAGGGCAGGGGGATTCACCCCTCCACTTT
TRBV30	.	TRBD2	TRBJ2-7	CACLLAGGSYEQYF	TGTGCCTGCCTCCTAGCGGGAGGATCCTACGAGCAGTACTTC
TRBV18	.	.	TRBJ1-2	CASSPGHANYGYTF	TGTGCCAGCTCACCGGGACACGCTAACTATGGCTACACCTTC
TRBV18	.	.	TRBJ1-5	CASSPMSNQPQHF	TGTGCCAGCTCACCAATGAGCAATCAGCCCCAGCATTTT
TRBV7-8	once	TRBD1	TRBJ1-5	CASTPDWTGANQPQHF	TGTGCCAGCACCCCCGACTGGACAGGGGCAAATCAGCCCCAGCATTTT
TRBV4-3	.	TRBD2	TRBJ2-1	CASSQEVRTSGPNEQFF	TGCGCCAGCAGCCAAGAAGTGCGGACTAGCGGGCCCAATGAGCAGTTCTTC
TRBV19	.	TRBD2	TRBJ2-5	CASSPGTSKNGGETQYF	TGTGCCAGTAGTCCCGGGACTAGCAAAAACGGGGGAGAGACCCAGTACTTC
TRBV28	.	.	TRBJ1-6	CASSPPGLQDSPLHF	TGTGCCAGCAGTCCCCCGGGCCTCCAGGATTCACCCCTCCACTTT
TRBV27	.	.	TRBJ1-1	CASSLSAYGAGTEAFF	TGTGCCAGCAGTTTATCGGCCTACGGGGCGGGGACTGAAGCTTTCTTT
TRBV4-1	.	TRBD2	TRBJ2-7	CASSQEGGLADSYEQYF	TGCGCCAGCAGCCAAGAAGGGGGACTAGCGGACTCCTACGAGCAGTACTTC
TRBV5-5	.	.	TRBJ1-5	CASGTTGDSNQPQHF	TGTGCCAGCGGAACGACAGGCGATAGCAATCAGCCCCAGCATTTT
TRBV29-1	.	.	TRBJ2-7	CSVELKDSYEQYF	TGCAGCGTTGAACTGAAAGACAGCTACGAGCAGTACTTC
TRBV5-1	.	.	TRBJ1-4	CASKSSWGAGEKLFF	TGCGCCAGCAAAAGCTCCTGGGGCGCAGGAGAAAAACTGTTTTTT
TRBV5-1	.	.	TRBJ2-7	CASSFHGSSYEQYF	TGCGCCAGCAGCTTCCATGGTAGCTCCTACGAGCAGTACTTC
TRBV28	.	.	TRBJ1-2	CASSSGGRAEYGYTF	TGTGCCAGCAGCTCCGGGGGGAGGGCAGAATATGGCTACACCTTC
TRBV30	.	.	TRBJ2-7	CAWSGADSYEQYF	TGTGCCTGGAGTGGGGCAGACTCCTACGAGCAGTACTTC
TRBV4-2	.	TRBD2	TRBJ2-5	CASSQDVRGGDRETQYF	TGTGCCAGCAGCCAAGATGTAAGGGGAGGGGACCGGGAGACCCAGTACTTC
TRBV5-4	.	TRBD2	TRBJ2-3	CASATSGWSDTQYF	TGTGCCAGCGCCACTAGCGGGTGGTCAGATACGCAGTATTTT
TRBV18	.	.	TRBJ2-7	CASSRLVQGSSYEQYF	TGTGCCAGCTCACGGCTAGTACAGGGAAGCTCCTACGAGCAGTACTTC
TRBV7-2	.	TRBD1	TRBJ2-7	CASSFGPPQGDMYEQYF	TGTGCCAGCAGCTTTGGCCCACCCCAGGGGGATATGTACGAGCAGTACTTC
TRBV4-2	.	.	TRBJ1-2	CASRDTLGGYTF	TGTGCCAGCAGGGACACGTTGGGGGGCTACACCTTC
TRBV5-5	once	.	TRBJ2-1	CASSLVARRSYNEQFF	TGTGCCAGCAGCTTGGTAGCCCGACGATCCTACAATGAGCAGTTCTTC
TRBV27	.	.	TRBJ2-3	CASSLRGPNRSPTDTQYF	TGTGCCAGCAGTTTAAGGGGACCCAATCGTTCCCCCACAGATACGCAGTATTTT
TRBV7-3	once	TRBD2	TRBJ2-3	CASSLFPFGGTGSTDTQYF	TGTGCCAGCAGCTTATTTCCTTTCGGGGGGACGGGCAGCACAGATACGCAGTATTTT
TRBV7-9	.	TRBD2	TRBJ2-7	CASSRGEGLIEQYF	TGTGCCAGCAGCCGGGGGGAGGGGCTGATCGAGCAGTACTTC
TRBV5-1	.	TRBD1	TRBJ2-3	CASSSTGAHRDTQYF	TGCGCCAGCAGCTCAACAGGGGCCCATCGGGATACGCAGTATTTT
TRBV10-2	.	.	TRBJ1-4	CASSLQGGDEKLFF	TGCGCCAGCAGTTTACAGGGAGGGGATGAAAAACTGTTTTTT
TRBV23-1	.	.	TRBJ2-7	CASSRSSCEQYF	TGCGCCAGCAGCCGAAGCAGTTGTGAGCAGTACTTC
TRBV4-3	.	TRBD1	TRBJ2-5	CASSPRGGTGPETQYF	TGCGCCAGCAGCCCACGAGGTGGGACAGGGCCAGAGACCCAGTACTTC
TRBV6-1	.	TRBD2	TRBJ2-7	CASSAASGGLSYEQYF	TGTGCCAGCAGTGCGGCTAGCGGGGGTTTATCCTACGAGCAGTACTTC
TRBV27	.	.	TRBJ2-7	CASSLGENGEQYF	TGTGCCAGCAGTTTAGGCGAGAACGGCGAGCAGTACTTC
TRBV2	.	TRBD1	TRBJ1-2	CASNNRDRDHGYTF	TGTGCCAGCAACAACCGGGACAGGGACCATGGCTACACCTTC
TRBV21-1	.	.	TRBJ2-7	CASSKGWTSGRAAESEQYF	TGTGCCAGCAGCAAAGGTTGGACTAGCGGGAGGGCCGCAGAGAGCGAGCAGTACTTC
TRBV11-2	once	.	TRBJ1-2	CASSLGGQNYGYTF	TGTGCCAGCAGCTTAGGGGGGCAGAACTATGGCTACACCTTC
TRBV9	.	.	TRBJ2-1	CASSVAGESVLNEQFF	TGTGCCAGCAGCGTAGCCGGTGAGTCGGTGTTGAATGAGCAGTTCTTC
TRBV27	.	.	TRBJ2-7	CASSAGGARPYEQYF	TGTGCCAGCAGTGCTGGGGGGGCGCGCCCCTACGAGCAGTACTTC
TRBV19	once	.	TRBJ2-7	CASSIDRLAGEYEQYF	TGTGCCAGTAGTATAGATCGGTTGGCAGGGGAGTACGAGCAGTACTTC
TRBV5-1	.	.	TRBJ2-3	CASWSGQGGADTQYF	TGCGCCAGCTGGTCGGGTCAGGGCGGCGCAGATACGCAGTATTTT
TRBV13	.	.	TRBJ2-3	CASSLVSVDTQYF	TGTGCCAGCAGCTTAGTATCAGTCGATACGCAGTATTTT
TRBV5-1	.	TRBD1	TRBJ1-4	CASSSNTGGSEKLFF	TGCGCCAGCAGCTCCAATACAGGGGGAAGTGAAAAACTGTTTTTT
TRBV7-9	.	.	TRBJ1-2	CASSLGNSPNYGYTF	TGTGCCAGCAGCTTAGGCAACAGTCCTAACTATGGCTACACCTTC